This T cell receptor (beta chain) was found in a study of the immune and genomic landscape of osteosarcoma (dated by TCRdb to 2018 to 2020). For context, the study as a whole: The overall cohort comprised about 50 pediatric and adult patients with high-grade osteosarcoma, with a median age at diagnosis of 25 to 35 years (range about 5-85). Poor-risk disease was overrepresented in the cohort, as 73% of patients had an unfavorable pathologic response to standard therapy and around 67% were deceased. Patients in the overall cohort were roughly 60% male, and around 77% presented with localized disease at diagnosis. Osteosarcoma specimens were profiled with whole genome, RNA and T-cell receptor sequencing plus immunohistochemistry and reverse phase protein arrays so that immunogenic potential could be defined. To characterize the osteosarcoma immunogenomic landscape, TCR sequencing results were integrated with transcriptome, protein array and immunostaining data. The goal of the study was to explain why immune checkpoint inhibitors have shown limited clinical activity in osteosarcoma. A few patients contributed two samples from the same tumor site.

The paper's findings and limits, for the study overall: Matched blood was collected from only a couple of patients, alongside the frozen tumor specimens. Productive TCR clonality was low overall, averaging around 0.097 with a maximum of about 0.3, suggesting limited T-cell clonal expansion. No statistical method determined sample size because osteosarcoma is rare and all possible samples were collected. Clonality benchmarks were derived from external normal skin and healthy peripheral blood data rather than from matched normal tissue. In five cases, a single hyperexpanded clone dominated the repertoire, and each of these five cases had fewer than 100 T-cell clonotypes. Although TCR productive clonality was higher in the immune-hot C3 cluster than in the cold C1 cluster, TCR productive clonality was still low overall.

TCR beta chain CDR3 regions were immunosequenced using the ImmunoSEQ Assay (Adaptive Biotechnologies). For the original study's pipeline: TCRB rearrangements, read counts, read proportions and gene usage were exported through the ImmunoSEQ Analyzer platform. T-cell clonality was calculated from productive rearrangements as 1 minus Pielou's evenness. In the clonal space homeostasis analysis, clonotypes were sorted into rare, small, medium, large or hyperexpanded (0.01 to 1 of the repertoire) bins. TCR productive clonality was compared across immune clusters C1, C2 and C3 using the Wilcoxon rank sum test. What TCRdb holds here is the immuneACCESS table cut down to in-frame rearrangements. Part of the clones is not present; checked against another copy, under half of the missing clones reflect an unresolved V gene, and the others are unexplained. The V and J calls and clone size are taken from that table; D and trimming were inferred from the DNA. This sample holds around 2,600 clones; around 82% were observed only once. Of the sample, roughly 10% falls within the top ten clones.

CDR1 MNHNY and CDR2 SVGAGI were looked up in the germline V gene (reference sequence). V is cut by 8 bases and J by 3 bases, and the space between the germline ends is 15 bases. The CDR3 goes from the cysteine to the phenylalanine over 14 residues. Only CDR3 DNA is held: 42 bases, read in frame from base 1. This clone was detected once. Its antigen is still unknown. No quality values exist for individual bases; no much larger clone is one base distant. Specimens were post-treatment primary, local recurrence and metastasis tumors from poor-prognosis patients. Frozen resected lung metastases of osteosarcoma were used as metastasis specimens.

The chain was built from TRBV6-6 and TRBJ2-3; the D gene could be either TRBD1 or TRBD2, each agreeing at 6 bases. This receptor was obtained from a woman under 30 with osteosarcoma. The age is the age at diagnosis. Specimen: metastatic tumor tissue from the lung. The cell subset or site label for this specimen denotes: lung metastasis of osteosarcoma. Read as DNA, the sequence is TGTGCCAGCCGACAGGCGGGGCGGACAGATACGCAGTATTTT. Translated, it reads CASRQAGRTDTQYF.